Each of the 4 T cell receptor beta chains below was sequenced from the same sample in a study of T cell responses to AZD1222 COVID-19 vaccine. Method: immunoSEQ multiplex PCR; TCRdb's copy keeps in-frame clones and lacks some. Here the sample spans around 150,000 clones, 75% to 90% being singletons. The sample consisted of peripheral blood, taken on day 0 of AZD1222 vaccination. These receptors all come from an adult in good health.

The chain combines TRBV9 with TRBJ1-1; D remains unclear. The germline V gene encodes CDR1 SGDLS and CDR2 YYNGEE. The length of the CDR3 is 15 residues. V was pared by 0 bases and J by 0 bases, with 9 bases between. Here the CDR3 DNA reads TGTGCCAGCAGCGTAGATGCGGGAATGAACACTGAAGCTTTCTTT. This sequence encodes CASSVDAGMNTEAFF.

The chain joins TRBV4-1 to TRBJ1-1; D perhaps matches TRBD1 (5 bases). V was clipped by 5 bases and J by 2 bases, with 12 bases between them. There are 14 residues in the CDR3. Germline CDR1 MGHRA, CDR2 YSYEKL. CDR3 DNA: TGCGCCAGCAGCGGAGGGGTTTTAAACACTGAAGCTTTCTTT. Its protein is CASSGGVLNTEAFF.

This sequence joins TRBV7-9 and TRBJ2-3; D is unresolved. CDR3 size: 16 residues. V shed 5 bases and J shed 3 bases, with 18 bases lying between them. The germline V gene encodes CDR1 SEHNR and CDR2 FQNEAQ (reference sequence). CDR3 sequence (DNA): TGTGCCAGCAGCCTCCTGGCCCGCGACGGTACAGATACGCAGTATTTT. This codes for CASSLLARDGTDTQYF.

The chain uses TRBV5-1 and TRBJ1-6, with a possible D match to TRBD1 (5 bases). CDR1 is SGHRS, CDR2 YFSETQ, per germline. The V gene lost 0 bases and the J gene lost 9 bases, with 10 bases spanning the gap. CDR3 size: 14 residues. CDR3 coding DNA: TGCGCCAGCAGCTTGGACGGGGGATCTTCACCCCTCCACTTT. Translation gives CASSLDGGSSPLHF. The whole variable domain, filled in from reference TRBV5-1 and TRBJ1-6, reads KAGVTQTPRYLIKTRGQQVTLSCSPISGHRSVSWYQQTPGQGLQFLFEYFSETQRNKGNFPGRFSGRQFSNSRSEMNVSTLELGDSALYLCASSLDGGSSPLHFGNGTRLTVT.